This T cell receptor beta chain was captured in a study of shared clonotypes between healthy human individuals (dated by TCRdb to 2020 to 2022). Study-level background: Three men and a couple of women, aged 18 to 49 years, made up the cohort. For each donor, CD4 naive and CD4 memory were each run on three plates, CD8 naive on two plates, and CD8 memory on one plate. The study deeply sequenced blood TCR repertoires of about five healthy adults to estimate repertoire size and the extent of clonotype sharing between individuals. Different laboratories and diverse techniques were used to prepare libraries and sequence TCR repertoires, to increase sequencing depth and limit assay-specific biases. Per donor, leukapheresis produced somewhere between about 0.94 and 8.9 billion PBMCs. What the work shows at the level of the full study, not this receptor alone: Sampling was restricted to blood, and TCR repertoires in tissues likely differ from the TCR repertoires found in blood. Estimated clonotype richness was generally larger for naive than for memory subsets. Compared with non-shared clonotypes, the clonotypes found in all four sorted-subset donors had higher generation probabilities. Across a few donors, around 5% of naive CD4, around 3.3% of naive CD8, 2% to 2.5% of memory CD4, and over 0.35% of memory CD8 clonotypes were shared. Pairwise subsampling led to the expectation that sequencing depth would affect the degree of clonotype sharing among donors. The small number of donors limited the genetic and exposure-history diversity represented. Rarefaction of sorted-subset datasets indicated incomplete sequencing despite the large sequencing depth.

Healthy HIV-negative adults with no recently reported acute infections or vaccinations were included as donors. All donors were Caucasian adults living in Nashville, Tennessee, USA. The CD8 memory samples were a combination of magnetically selected CD45RO+ cells and CCR7-negative CD45RA+ effector memory (TemRA) cells. Blood was obtained by leukapheresis, after which PBMCs were separated by Ficoll-Histopaque density gradient centrifugation and cryopreserved in liquid nitrogen vapor phase. Purity and quantity of every magnetically sorted T cell population were checked by analytical flow cytometry. Genomic DNA was isolated from every sorted fraction and measured by UV absorbance on a Nanodrop 2000c. As concerns this clone: This receptor's antigen is unknown. The sample holds no much larger clone one base away, and base qualities are not on file.

Using the deep immunoSEQ assay, multiplex PCR amplified TCR CDR3 regions from genomic DNA. Genomic DNA extracted from each cell subset was distributed evenly over all wells of several immunoSEQ 96-well plates, and each plate served as one replicate. For sorted subsets, each replicate PCR was loaded with around 220 ng genomic DNA, equivalent to about 33,000 T cell genomes. The purified libraries were quantified using a Qubit 3.0 fluorometer, sized with a Bioanalyzer 2100, and then quantified again using the KAPA Library Quantification kit. Every immunoSEQ 96-well plate was sequenced on a dedicated single-read 150-cycle Illumina NextSeq 550 flow cell. On the authors' methods: Because only junctional sequences without quality scores were contained in the immunoSEQ output, filtering matching that applied to full-length reads could not be performed. To assign V/J genes and CDR3, sequences were annotated using PyIR, a Python wrapper for IgBLAST v1.9, with IMGT germline references. Reads were removed for weak V/J assignments (E-value above 1e-6), missing CDR3, stop codons, out-of-frame junctions, or ambiguous translated residues. V3J clonotypes were defined as sequences sharing an identical inferred V gene, J gene, and CDR3 amino acid sequence. To compute the percentage overlap between repertoires, the number of shared unique clonotypes was divided by the size of the smaller repertoire. RTK rarefaction, the Chao1 estimator, and Recon v2.1 estimates of unobserved clonotypes were used to assess repertoire richness. OLGA was used to compute generation probabilities for all TCRbeta clonotypes that the gDNA method yielded from four donors. TCRdb's version of the immuneACCESS table is confined to in-frame rearrangements and falls short of the full clone set. An unresolved V gene accounts for under half of the shortfall where checked; the remainder is of unknown origin. The DNA was the basis for D and trimming; V, J and clone size are from that table. Present in this sample are roughly 110,000 clones, about 67% of which were seen just once. The ten largest account for roughly 24% of the sample.

After removal of 2 bases from V and 4 bases from J, the junction retains 11 bases not matched to a gene. CDR1 and CDR2 are drawn from the germline V gene (reference sequence): SGHNT, YYREEE. Reading from cysteine to phenylalanine, the CDR3 counts 16 amino acids. Left in the record is the CDR3 DNA by itself, 48 bases read in frame from the first base. This clonotype was obtained from a woman in her 30s in good health. The rearrangement joined TRBV5-4 to TRBJ1-2; a stretch of 7 junction bases matches TRBD1. Sample: memory CD8+ T cells sorted from blood. What the cell subset or site label conveys for this sample: CD45RO+ cells pooled with CCR7-negative TemRA cells. Read as DNA, the sequence is TGTGCCAGCAGCTTCCTGAGACAGGGAGGGTTCTATGGCTACACCTTC. The translation is CASSFLRQGGFYGYTF.